Listed here are 18 T cell receptor beta chains from one sample, sequenced in a study of molecular identifiers for immune sequencing clone quantification. A single record per CDR3 protein comes from TCRdb applying MiXCR to the PCR reads. Of 85,000 to 95,000 distinct CDR3 sequences detected, roughly 19% appear once; the ten largest clones hold 0.75% to 0.95%. Sequencing was carried out using naive CD8+ T cells from blood, with Jurkat cell RNA spiked in. Subset noted: FACS-sorted CD8+CD4-CCR7+CD45RA+ naive T cells. The receptors were gathered from a human donor in good health. Some libraries in this study had Jurkat cell RNA spiked in.

Many counts were recorded for this clonotype. The chain couples TRBV7-2 to TRBJ2-7; possibly TRBD1 or TRBD2 for D (6 bases each). The CDR3 contains 14 residues. CDR1 and CDR2 from the germline V gene are SGHTA and FQGNSA. Deletions cut 1 base from V and 3 bases from J, with 10 bases between. The CDR3: CASSLVGGHYEQYF. For the CDR3, the DNA is TGTGCCAGCAGCTTAGTCGGGGGCCACTACGAGCAGTACTTC.

On this clonotype: A much larger clone differs by one base, so this may be a read error. V is TRBV19 and J is TRBJ1-3; D gene ambiguous. Germline CDR1 and CDR2: LNHDA and SQIVND (reference sequence). The CDR3 is made up of 15 amino acids. CDR3 sequence reads: CASSGVPNSGNAIYF. The CDR3, as DNA: TGTGCCAGTAGTGGTGTGCCGAACTCTGGAAACGCCATATATTTT.

This clonotype was recorded at least ten times. V is TRBV3-1 and J is TRBJ2-3, with 13 bases that match TRBD2. V trimming: 0 bases; J trimming: 2 bases; junction bases outside the gene matches: 8. Germline V gives CDR1 LGHDT, CDR2 YNNKEL (reference sequence). The CDR3 runs to 19 residues. This chain's CDR3 is CASSQETGTSGVFTDTQYF. The CDR3 nucleotides read TGTGCCAGCAGCCAAGAGACCGGGACTAGCGGGGTCTTCACAGATACGCAGTATTTT.

Many counts were recorded for this clonotype. V usage is TRBV19 and J usage is TRBJ2-7; possible D gene TRBD2, 6 bases. CDR1 is LNHDA and CDR2 is SQIVND in the germline V gene (reference sequence). This CDR3 contains 13 residues. Trimming left V 9 bases short and J 5 bases short, with 17 bases between. The CDR3 region has the DNA TGTGCCAGCCGCCAGACTCGGGGGAACGAGCAGTACTTC. The encoded protein is CASRQTRGNEQYF.

This clonotype was counted at least ten times. The chain employs TRBV19 and TRBJ1-2, with a tentative D call TRBD1 (5 bases). Germline V gene lookup returns CDR1 LNHDA and CDR2 SQIVND (reference sequence). This CDR3 region has 14 residues. The V gene lost 3 bases and the J gene lost 4 bases, with 12 bases spanning the gap. This CDR3 is CASSMSWGPYGYTF. CDR3 bases: TGTGCCAGTAGTATGTCGTGGGGACCCTATGGCTACACCTTC.

The table lists this clonotype with many counts. The chain combines TRBV20-1 with TRBJ2-3, with D perhaps matching TRBD2 (6 bases). Trimming took 0 bases from V and 1 from J, leaving 14 bases between them. This CDR3 spans 16 amino acids. Germline CDR1 DFQATT, CDR2 SNEGSKA (reference sequence). The CDR3 spells CSARDLAGLGTDTQYF. The CDR3 DNA reads TGCAGTGCTAGAGATCTGGCGGGGCTCGGCACAGATACGCAGTATTTT.

This clonotype was seen ten or more times. The chain couples TRBV7-8 to TRBJ2-6; D might be TRBD1 (5 bases). Looked up from germline, CDR1 is SGHVS and CDR2 is FQNEAQ. CDR3 length: 16 amino acids. With 5 bases removed from V and 4 bases from J, the gap between germline ends came to 15 bases. The CDR3 DNA follows: TGTGCCAGCAGCACAGGACGGGCTTGGGGGGCCAACGTCCTGACTTTC. It encodes CASSTGRAWGANVLTF.

This clonotype has ten or more counts. The V call is TRBV20-1, the J call TRBJ2-1; 13 bases map to TRBD2. Per germline, CDR1 DFQATT and CDR2 SNEGSKA (reference sequence). After removal of 3 bases from V and 7 bases from J, the junction contained 6 bases not matched to a gene. The CDR3 runs 15 residues. As DNA, the CDR3 is TGCAGTGCTAGGCCACTAGCGGGGGGGTGGAATGAGCAGTTCTTC. Protein product: CSARPLAGGWNEQFF.

J is TRBJ1-1 and V is TRBV6-5; 9 nucleotides line up with TRBD1. The CDR3 loop spans 14 amino acids. Germline V gene data show CDR1 as MNHEY and CDR2 as SVGAGI. Trimming removed 0 bases from V and 11 bases from J; junction bases left unmatched: 7. The CDR3 spells CASSYSGQGRSAFF. DNA of the CDR3: TGTGCCAGCAGTTACTCCGGACAGGGGCGGTCGGCTTTCTTT.

This sequence joins TRBV7-9 and TRBJ2-2, with 9 nucleotides matching TRBD2. The V and J ends lost 3 bases and 6 bases, in that order; junction bases with no gene match: 14. The CDR3 consists of 18 residues. Germline V gives CDR1 SEHNR, CDR2 FQNEAQ (reference sequence). CDR3 in amino acids: CASSFRLADLVRAGELFF. The CDR3 nucleotides are TGTGCCAGCAGCTTCCGACTAGCGGACCTAGTTCGTGCCGGGGAGCTGTTTTTT.

The table lists this clonotype with many counts. V and J are TRBV4-1 and TRBJ2-2; D is unresolved. This CDR3 region has 16 residues. V lost 2 bases and J lost 2, with 12 bases in between. The germline V gene encodes CDR1 MGHRA and CDR2 YSYEKL. CDR3: CASSQYHISNTGELFF. In DNA, the CDR3 is TGCGCCAGCAGCCAATATCACATTAGCAACACCGGGGAGCTGTTTTTT.

This clonotype was picked up many times. The V call is TRBV19, the J call TRBJ2-7; possibly TRBD2 for D (6 bases). This CDR3 has 14 residues. V lost 4 bases, J lost 5 bases, and 15 bases lay in between. Germline V lookup: CDR1 LNHDA, CDR2 SQIVND (reference sequence). The CDR3 DNA sequence: TGTGCCAGTAGTACCTTCGGGGGAGCGGACGAGCAGTACTTC. Its translation: CASSTFGGADEQYF.

This clonotype was picked up many times. V usage is TRBV5-6 and J usage is TRBJ2-7, with D possibly being TRBD1 (6 bases). The V and J ends lost 3 bases and 3 bases respectively, with 13 bases between them. The CDR3 is 14 residues long. In germline, CDR1 is SGHDT, CDR2 YYEEEE. The CDR3 reads CASSSPDRYYEQYF. The CDR3 region has the DNA TGTGCCAGCAGCTCGCCGGACAGATACTACGAGCAGTACTTC.

This clonotype was picked up many times. This chain connects TRBV12-3 or TRBV12-4 to TRBJ2-3; D may be TRBD2 (6 bases). This CDR3 comprises 17 residues. The V end was cut by 4 bases, the J end by 0 bases, with 17 bases between. CDR3 sequence (DNA): TGTGCCAGCAGTTCCCTGTTTCTTCGGGGGAGCACAGATACGCAGTATTTT. Amino acids: CASSSLFLRGSTDTQYF.

This clonotype came up many times. V gene TRBV19 combines with J gene TRBJ2-2; maybe TRBD1 (6 bases). V lost 5 bases, J lost 5 bases, and 12 bases lay in between. The germline CDR1 and CDR2 sequences are LNHDA and SQIVND (reference sequence). The CDR3 extends over 14 amino acids. DNA of the CDR3: TGTGCCAGTAGTCCAGAACAGGGAACCGGGGAGCTGTTTTTT. Translating it yields CASSPEQGTGELFF.

This clonotype appeared many times. The chain links TRBV30 to TRBJ2-2; 7 bases map to TRBD2. This CDR3 region has 16 residues. CDR1 GTSNPN and CDR2 SVGIG come from the germline V gene (reference sequence). The junction had 10 bases not matched to a gene; V was cut back by 2 bases and J by 4 bases. CDR3 nucleotide sequence: TGTGCCTGGAGTTCCCCGCCGCGGGGGTCCACCGGGGAGCTGTTTTTT. Encoded protein: CAWSSPPRGSTGELFF.

Many counts were recorded for this clonotype. This chain links TRBV6-2 or TRBV6-3 with TRBJ2-5; 8 bases are shared with TRBD1. V was clipped by 7 bases and J by 3 bases; unmatched bases: 7. Per germline, CDR1 MNHEY and CDR2 SVGEGT. The CDR3 totals 14 residues. The DNA for the CDR3 is TGTGCCAGCACCCCAGGACAGGGCGAAGAGACCCAGTACTTC. Its translation: CASTPGQGEETQYF.

This clonotype was seen at least ten times. CDR3: CASSPGPGTDTQYF. CDR3 bases: TGTGCCAGCAGTCCGGGACCCGGCACAGATACGCAGTATTTT. The V and J genes are TRBV27 and TRBJ2-3, with D possibly being TRBD1 or TRBD2 (5 bases each). CDR3 length: 14 amino acids. Germline V gene sequence: CDR1 MNHEY, CDR2 SMNVEV (reference sequence). Trimming pared 5 bases from V and 1 base from J, leaving 10 bases between.